The rows below give T cell receptor beta chains drawn from one sample of a study of blood T cell repertoires in COVID-19. The method was immunoSEQ multiplex PCR; TCRdb's version includes in-frame clones alone and lacks a portion of them. The top ten hold 30% to 45% of the sample, which has about 110,000 clones, 81% seen once. The sequencing sample was made of peripheral blood. The source of these receptors is a man older than 75 with acute or convalescent COVID-19. CDR3s include the opening cysteine and the closing phenylalanine or tryptophan. A D gene is named only where the DNA matches it firmly. Some rows mark clone size as missing; the rest say once, few, many or name a class of expanded clone.

size: -; D: TRBD2; V: TRBV29-1; length: 18; J: TRBJ2-1; DNA: TGCAGCGTTGGGGGTCGGACTAGCGGGAGGGTTTGGTACAATGAGCAGTTCTTC; CDR3: CSVGGRTSGRVWYNEQFF
size: -; D: TRBD2; V: TRBV5-1; length: 16; J: TRBJ2-3; DNA: TGCGCCAGCAGCTTGGTGGCTAGCGGGAGCACAGATACGCAGTATTTT; CDR3: CASSLVASGSTDTQYF
size: -; D: -; V: TRBV3-1/TRBV3-2; length: 14; J: TRBJ2-5; DNA: TGTGCCAGCAGCCCTCTAGCATACCAAGAGACCCAGTACTTC; CDR3: CASSPLAYQETQYF
size: -; D: -; V: TRBV2; length: 13; J: TRBJ1-2; DNA: TGTGCCAGCAGTGAGACAGGTTTGGGAGGCTACACCTTC; CDR3: CASSETGLGGYTF
size: -; D: -; V: TRBV30; length: 12; J: TRBJ2-5; DNA: TGTGCCTGGAGTGTATTAGCTGAGACCCAGTACTTC; CDR3: CAWSVLAETQYF
size: few; D: TRBD1; V: TRBV4-3; length: 17; J: TRBJ1-4; DNA: TGCGCCAGCAGCCATATTCGGGACAGGGGTTCGAATGAAAAACTGTTTTTT; CDR3: CASSHIRDRGSNEKLFF
size: -; D: -; V: TRBV24-1; length: 14; J: TRBJ1-2; DNA: TGTGCCACCAGTGACCCGACATTCAACTATGGCTACACCTTC; CDR3: CATSDPTFNYGYTF
size: few; D: -; V: TRBV29-1; length: 9; J: TRBJ1-5; DNA: TGCAGCGTTAAACTGCCCCAGCATTTT; CDR3: CSVKLPQHF
size: -; D: TRBD1; V: TRBV6-2/TRBV6-3; length: 15; J: TRBJ1-6; DNA: TGTGCCAGCACCCCATCGGGACAGAAAAATTCACCCCTCCACTTT; CDR3: CASTPSGQKNSPLHF
size: -; D: -; V: TRBV6-6; length: 12; J: TRBJ1-6; DNA: TGTGCCAGCAGTTACTCCGGCCAGGGTGGCCACTTT; CDR3: CASSYSGQGGHF
size: -; D: -; V: TRBV9; length: 15; J: TRBJ1-4; DNA: TGTGCCAGCAGCTGGGGAGGACCAACTAATGAAAAACTGTTTTTT; CDR3: CASSWGGPTNEKLFF
size: -; D: -; V: TRBV2; length: 17; J: TRBJ2-4; DNA: TGTGCCAGCAAGGGATCGGGGACATGGGGAGCCAAAAACATTCAGTACTTC; CDR3: CASKGSGTWGAKNIQYF
size: once; D: TRBD2; V: TRBV7-9; length: 14; J: TRBJ2-7; DNA: TGTGCCAGCAGCTCTAGCGGGAGGGCCTACGAGCAGTACTTC; CDR3: CASSSSGRAYEQYF
size: many; D: -; V: TRBV28; length: 14; J: TRBJ2-7; DNA: TGTGCCAGCAGTTCCGACAGGCAACCCTACGAGCAGTACTTC; CDR3: CASSSDRQPYEQYF
size: few; D: TRBD1; V: TRBV5-1; length: 14; J: TRBJ1-1; DNA: TGCGCCAGCAGCGTGGACAGGGGAGGCACTGAAGCTTTCTTT; CDR3: CASSVDRGGTEAFF
size: -; D: -; V: TRBV5-1; length: 14; J: TRBJ2-2; DNA: TGCGCCAGCAGCTTGATACTGAACACCGGGGAGCTGTTTTTT; CDR3: CASSLILNTGELFF
size: -; D: TRBD1; V: TRBV6-5; length: 14; J: TRBJ1-1; DNA: TGTGCCAGCAGTCACCGGGACAGGAACACTGAAGCTTTCTTT; CDR3: CASSHRDRNTEAFF
size: -; D: -; V: TRBV18; length: 14; J: TRBJ2-5; DNA: TGTGCCAGCTCACCATGGGGGACTCAAGAGACCCAGTACTTC; CDR3: CASSPWGTQETQYF
size: -; D: -; V: TRBV12-3/TRBV12-4; length: 12; J: TRBJ1-1; DNA: TGTGCCAGCAGTCAGAGGGGGTTTGAAGCTTTCTTT; CDR3: CASSQRGFEAFF
size: -; D: TRBD2; V: TRBV2; length: 14; J: TRBJ2-7; DNA: TGTGCCAGCAGGGATACTAGCGTCCACGGCGAGCAGTACTTC; CDR3: CASRDTSVHGEQYF
size: -; D: -; V: TRBV15; length: 14; J: TRBJ1-1; DNA: TGTGCCACCAGCAGAGGACAGTTGAACACTGAAGCTTTCTTT; CDR3: CATSRGQLNTEAFF
size: -; D: TRBD1; V: TRBV28; length: 17; J: TRBJ1-1; DNA: TGTGCCAGCAGTTCAACCGGGACAGGGATATATGACACTGAAGCTTTCTTT; CDR3: CASSSTGTGIYDTEAFF
size: -; D: -; V: TRBV12-5; length: 16; J: TRBJ1-2; DNA: TGTGCTAGTGGTTTGGTACTTCAGCGGGAGCTCTATGGCTACACCTTC; CDR3: CASGLVLQRELYGYTF
size: -; D: -; V: TRBV11-2; length: 13; J: TRBJ1-2; DNA: TGTGCCAGCAGCTTTGGACAGTCGCTCGGCTACACCTTC; CDR3: CASSFGQSLGYTF
size: -; D: TRBD2; V: TRBV5-1; length: 16; J: TRBJ2-1; DNA: TGCGCCAGCAGCCCCTTGGCTAGCGGGCCATACAATGAGCAGTTCTTC; CDR3: CASSPLASGPYNEQFF
size: -; D: -; V: TRBV21-1; length: 15; J: TRBJ1-4; DNA: TGTGCCAGCAGCAAAACTGGCAGGGGAAAGGGAAAACTGTTTTTT; CDR3: CASSKTGRGKGKLFF
size: -; D: -; V: TRBV28; length: 13; J: TRBJ2-1; DNA: TGTGCCAGCAGTTTATATCTAGCCGGTGAGCAGTTCTTC; CDR3: CASSLYLAGEQFF
size: few; D: -; V: TRBV28; length: 12; J: TRBJ1-2; DNA: TGTGCCAGCACCCGGGGGGGGAGGGGCTACACCTTC; CDR3: CASTRGGRGYTF
size: -; D: -; V: TRBV18; length: 13; J: TRBJ2-7; DNA: TGTGCCAGCTCACCCGCAAGAGACTACGAGCAGTACTTC; CDR3: CASSPARDYEQYF
size: -; D: -; V: TRBV30; length: 12; J: TRBJ1-2; DNA: TGTGCCTCCCCGACTAGGGGTTATGGCTACACCTTC; CDR3: CASPTRGYGYTF
size: -; D: -; V: TRBV29-1; length: 14; J: TRBJ2-7; DNA: TGCAGCGTTGAAGATGGGGTCTACAGGGACGAGCAGTACTTC; CDR3: CSVEDGVYRDEQYF
size: -; D: -; V: TRBV6-6; length: 14; J: TRBJ1-1; DNA: TGTGCCAGCAATATAGACACCGTCAACACTGAAGCTTTCTTT; CDR3: CASNIDTVNTEAFF
size: -; D: TRBD1; V: TRBV30; length: 15; J: TRBJ1-4; DNA: TGTGCCCGGGGGACAGGGGTATCAACTAATGAAAAACTGTTTTTT; CDR3: CARGTGVSTNEKLFF
size: -; D: TRBD1; V: TRBV6-4; length: 13; J: TRBJ1-5; DNA: TGTGCCAGCAGTACGGACAGGAGTCAGCCCCAGCATTTT; CDR3: CASSTDRSQPQHF
size: -; D: -; V: TRBV6-1; length: 16; J: TRBJ1-5; DNA: TGTGCCAGCAGTGAAGCGTCGGCAGGGGCGGATCAGCCCCAGCATTTT; CDR3: CASSEASAGADQPQHF
size: -; D: -; V: TRBV6-6; length: 15; J: TRBJ1-1; DNA: TGTGCCAGCAGTTACTCTCCTACAGGGAACCCTGAAGCTTTCTTT; CDR3: CASSYSPTGNPEAFF
size: -; D: TRBD1; V: TRBV6-6; length: 15; J: TRBJ2-2; DNA: TGTGCCAGCAGTTACACAAACAGGGGGGCCGGGGAGCTGTTTTTT; CDR3: CASSYTNRGAGELFF
size: -; D: -; V: TRBV19; length: 14; J: TRBJ1-5; DNA: TGTGCCAGTAGTCCAGGGACTGGCAATCAGCCCCAGCATTTT; CDR3: CASSPGTGNQPQHF
size: -; D: TRBD2; V: TRBV27; length: 15; J: TRBJ2-3; DNA: TGTGCCAGCAGTTCTCGACTAGCGGGAGGGGATACGCAGTATTTT; CDR3: CASSSRLAGGDTQYF
size: -; D: TRBD1; V: TRBV19; length: 15; J: TRBJ2-6; DNA: TGTGCCAGTAAGATAACAGGGGCTGGGGCCAACGTCCTGACTTTC; CDR3: CASKITGAGANVLTF
size: once; D: -; V: TRBV6-6; length: 15; J: TRBJ1-5; DNA: TGTGCCAGCAGTTACTCGGACACCTCTAATCAGCCCCAGCATTTT; CDR3: CASSYSDTSNQPQHF
size: -; D: TRBD1; V: TRBV5-8; length: 16; J: TRBJ1-2; DNA: TGTGCCAGCAGCTCCGGGACAGGTCGCGGAAACTATGGCTACACCTTC; CDR3: CASSSGTGRGNYGYTF
size: -; D: TRBD1; V: TRBV18; length: 14; J: TRBJ2-1; DNA: TGTGCCAGCTCACTGCGGACAGGGCAAAATGAGCAGTTCTTC; CDR3: CASSLRTGQNEQFF
size: -; D: TRBD2; V: TRBV14; length: 17; J: TRBJ2-2; DNA: TGTGCCAGCAGCCGGACTAGCGGGAGCCTGAGCCCCGGGGAGCTGTTTTTT; CDR3: CASSRTSGSLSPGELFF
size: -; D: TRBD1; V: TRBV12-3/TRBV12-4; length: 13; J: TRBJ2-5; DNA: TGTGCCAGCACCGCGACAGGGGCAGAGACCCAGTACTTC; CDR3: CASTATGAETQYF
size: -; D: TRBD1; V: TRBV11-2; length: 13; J: TRBJ2-5; DNA: TGTGCCAGCAGCTTAGATCGACAGGGGACCCAGTACTTC; CDR3: CASSLDRQGTQYF
size: few; D: TRBD1; V: TRBV6-5; length: 15; J: TRBJ1-2; DNA: TGTGCCAGCAGTTACTCGGAGGGGGCGCTGAGTGGCTACACCTTC; CDR3: CASSYSEGALSGYTF
size: -; D: TRBD1; V: TRBV27; length: 16; J: TRBJ1-5; DNA: TGTGCCAGCTCTCCCCACCGACAGGGGGCGAATCAGCCCCAGCATTTT; CDR3: CASSPHRQGANQPQHF